Listed here are 12 T cell receptor beta chains from one sample, sequenced in a study of blood T cell repertoires in COVID-19. The assay was immunoSEQ multiplex PCR, and TCRdb's table has in-frame clones only and misses some. The table includes about 300,000 clones, 70% to 90% detected once. Material: peripheral blood. The receptor set was obtained from a man aged 18 to 30 who had recovered from COVID-19.

The CDR3 spells CASSPHLSYKETQYF. CDR3 bases: TGTGCCAGTAGTCCCCACCTGTCCTATAAAGAGACCCAGTACTTC. The rearrangement joins TRBV19 to TRBJ2-5; no firm D call. Trimming stripped 5 bases from V and 3 bases from J, with 16 bases between. Germline assignment: CDR1 LNHDA and CDR2 SQIVND (reference sequence). CDR3 size: 15 residues.

This sequence joins TRBV9 and TRBJ1-1; D unclear. The CDR3 length is 13 residues. V was clipped by 3 bases and J by 7 bases, with 13 bases between them. The V gene's germline CDR1 is SGDLS and CDR2 YYNGEE. The DNA of the CDR3 is TGTGCCAGCAGCGCCTCTGGGCGGGGTGAAGCTTTCTTT. This translates into CASSASGRGEAFF.

The V and J genes are TRBV4-1 and TRBJ1-2; D possibly corresponds to TRBD1 (6 bases). This CDR3 is 14 amino acids long. Per the germline V gene, CDR1 is MGHRA and CDR2 is YSYEKL. The V end lost 2 bases, the J end lost 2 bases, and 9 bases lay between the germline ends. CDR3 residues: CASSQRGGNYGYTF. CDR3 nucleotides: TGCGCCAGCAGCCAAAGGGGGGGGAACTATGGCTACACCTTC.

The CDR3 loop reads CASSHKGFDEQFF. DNA of the CDR3: TGTGCCAGCAGTCACAAGGGGTTCGATGAGCAGTTCTTC. The chain combines TRBV6-5 with TRBJ2-1; possibly TRBD1 for D (5 bases). The CDR3 loop spans 13 amino acids. Germline lookup yields CDR1 MNHEY and CDR2 SVGAGI. Deletions cut 5 bases from V and 8 bases from J, with 13 bases between.

This chain joins TRBV10-3 and TRBJ1-2; 10 nucleotides line up with TRBD1. The CDR3 contains 16 residues. The trim removed 2 bases at V and 4 bases at J, leaving 7 bases unmatched. CDR1 is ENHRY, CDR2 SYGVKD, per germline. The CDR3 region has the DNA TGTGCCATCAGTGAGGCGGCGACAGGGGGCGGCTATGGCTACACCTTC. Translated: CAISEAATGGGYGYTF.

The DNA for the CDR3 is TGTGCCAGCAGCCCGACAGGGTTCGAGCAGTACTTC. This sequence encodes CASSPTGFEQYF. The chain uses TRBV7-8 and TRBJ2-7, with TRBD1 identical over 7 bases. The germline CDR1 and CDR2 sequences are SGHVS and FQNEAQ. Losses at the gene ends were 5 bases for V and 6 bases for J; bases not matched to a gene: 4. CDR3 length equals 12 residues. Filled out from reference TRBV7-8 and TRBJ2-7, the complete variable domain reads GAGVSQSPRYKVAKRGQDVALRCDPISGHVSLFWYQQALGQGPEFLTYFQNEAQLDKSGLPSDRFFAERPEGSVSTLKIQRTQQEDSAVYLCASSPTGFEQYFGPGTRLTVT.

This clone was recorded once. The V call is TRBV5-4, the J call TRBJ2-1, with TRBD1 as a possible D gene (6 bases). The CDR3 has 14 amino acids. Germline assignment: CDR1 SGHNT and CDR2 YYREEE (reference sequence). Trimming left V 3 bases short and J 9 bases short, with 16 bases between. CDR3 bases: TGTGCCAGCAGCTCCCGAACAGGGTTAGGTGAGCAGTTCTTC. Translated: CASSSRTGLGEQFF.

The chain links TRBV7-9 to TRBJ2-7, with D possibly TRBD1 on 6 matching bases. Germline V CDR1 and CDR2: SEHNR, FQNEAQ (reference sequence). Deletions cut 5 bases from V and 2 bases from J, with 13 bases between. The CDR3 totals 14 residues. As DNA, the CDR3 is TGTGCCAGCAGCCAAACAGGGATCCCCTACGAGCAGTACTTC. This gives the protein CASSQTGIPYEQYF.

The chain has TRBV7-8 and TRBJ2-6, with 9 nucleotides matching TRBD2. The CDR3 extends over 18 amino acids. Trimming took 4 bases from V and 4 from J; bases not matched to a gene: 11. Per the germline V gene, CDR1 is SGHVS and CDR2 is FQNEAQ. The CDR3 region is CASSSRVRGGPGANVLTF. The CDR3 DNA reads TGTGCCAGCAGCTCCCGTGTGCGGGGGGGCCCCGGGGCCAACGTCCTGACTTTC.

A single count supports this clone. The chain is built from TRBV6-5 and TRBJ2-3; 10 bases fit TRBD1. The germline V gene has CDR1 MNHEY and CDR2 SVGAGI. The length of the CDR3 is 16 residues. V dropped 0 bases and J dropped 2; count of bases not matched to a gene: 2. CDR3 residues: CASSYSGQGTTDTQYF. The CDR3 DNA reads TGTGCCAGCAGTTACTCGGGACAGGGGACCACAGATACGCAGTATTTT.

The J gene is TRBJ2-4, the V gene TRBV20-1, with 8 bases that match TRBD2. Germline CDR1 DFQATT, CDR2 SNEGSKA (reference sequence). Germline trimming cut 3 bases from V and 8 bases from J; bases unmatched to any gene: 9. This CDR3 has 14 residues. This CDR3 reads CSASRGGEMDIQYF. The CDR3 coding sequence is TGCAGTGCTAGTCGGGGGGGAGAGATGGACATTCAGTACTTC.

The chain carries TRBV6-5 and TRBJ1-1, with a weak D call TRBD1 (6 bases). Germline V gene lookup returns CDR1 MNHEY and CDR2 SVGAGI. The length of the CDR3 is 14 residues. With 5 bases removed from V and 0 bases from J, the gap between germline ends came to 10 bases. CDR3 nucleotides: TGTGCCAGCAGTCAACAGGGAATGAACACTGAAGCTTTCTTT. Amino acids: CASSQQGMNTEAFF.